The 2 T cell receptor beta chains in this list originate from one sample, sequenced in a study of shared clonotypes between healthy human individuals. Measured with immunoSEQ multiplex PCR; TCRdb has only the in-frame clones, and not every one. The sample yields 2 million to 2.5 million clones, 85% to 95% seen once. The sequencing sample was made of naive CD4+ T cells from PBMCs. As for subset: CD45RA+ positively selected. These receptors all stem from a man aged 18 to 30 in good health. Some clones in this sample may be carry-over from other donors' samples.

The chain has TRBV5-1 and TRBJ1-1, with D unclear. CDR1 is SGHRS, CDR2 YFSETQ, per germline. This CDR3 is 14 amino acids long. Trimming left V 4 bases short and J 1 base short, with 11 bases between. The CDR3 is CASSHGDRNTEAFF. In DNA, the CDR3 is TGCGCCAGCAGCCACGGGGATCGGAACACTGAAGCTTTCTTT. The full variable domain, in which reference TRBV5-1 and TRBJ1-1 provide the parts outside the CDR3, is KAGVTQTPRYLIKTRGQQVTLSCSPISGHRSVSWYQQTPGQGLQFLFEYFSETQRNKGNFPGRFSGRQFSNSRSEMNVSTLELGDSALYLCASSHGDRNTEAFFGQGTRLTVV.

The chain is built from TRBV6-5 and TRBJ2-7; the D gene could be TRBD1 or TRBD2 (5 bases each). Germline assignment: CDR1 MNHEY and CDR2 SVGAGI. This CDR3 is 15 amino acids long. V was trimmed by 5 bases and J by 0 bases, leaving 14 bases between them. CDR3 nucleotides: TGTGCCAGCAGTCTGGGACGGCCTAACTCCTACGAGCAGTACTTC. Its translation is CASSLGRPNSYEQYF.